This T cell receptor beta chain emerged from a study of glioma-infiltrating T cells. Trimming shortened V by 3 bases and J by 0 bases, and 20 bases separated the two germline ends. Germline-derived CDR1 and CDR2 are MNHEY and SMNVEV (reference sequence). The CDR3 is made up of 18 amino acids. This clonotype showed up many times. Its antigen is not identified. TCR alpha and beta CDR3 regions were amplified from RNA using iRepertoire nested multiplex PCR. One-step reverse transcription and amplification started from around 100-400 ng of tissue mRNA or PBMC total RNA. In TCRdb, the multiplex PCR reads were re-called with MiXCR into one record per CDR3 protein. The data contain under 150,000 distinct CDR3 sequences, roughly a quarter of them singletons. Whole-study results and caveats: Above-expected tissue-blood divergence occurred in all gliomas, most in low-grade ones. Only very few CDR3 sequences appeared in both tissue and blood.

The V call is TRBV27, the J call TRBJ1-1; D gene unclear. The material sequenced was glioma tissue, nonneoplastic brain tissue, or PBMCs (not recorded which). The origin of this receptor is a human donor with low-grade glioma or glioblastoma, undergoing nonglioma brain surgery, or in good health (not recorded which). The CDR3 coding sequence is TGTGCCAGCAGTTTGGGGTTTGGGAGGATGTCAATGAACACTGAAGCTTTCTTT. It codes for CASSLGFGRMSMNTEAFF.